Here is one T cell receptor beta chain with its context. Its antigen is not identified. The germline CDR1 and CDR2 sequences are GTSNPN and SVGIG (reference sequence). The CDR3 consists of 11 residues. Trimming left V 3 bases short and J 1 base short, with 3 bases between. TCRdb recomputed calls from the 5' RACE reads with MiXCR, one row per CDR3 protein. This table holds some 120,000 distinct CDR3 sequences, 12% found once. Sample time point: blood at routine non-recurrence follow-up after resection. Researchers sequenced whole RNA taken from tumor, nontumor lung or frozen PBMC without sorting. These data belong to a study of spatial heterogeneity in lung cancer. On the study more broadly: Patients with untreated early-stage non-small cell lung cancer, numbering approximately 79, were the donors. The authors sequenced available follow-up PBMC samples, taken a median of roughly two years after resection. Study results and caveats: Ubiquitous, expanded tumor-derived TCRs were more frequently observed in blood at resection than at follow-up.

The rearrangement links TRBV30 to TRBJ1-1; D is unresolved. This material consisted of PBMCs, taken at follow-up. This receptor was obtained from a male donor with early-stage non-small cell lung cancer. CDR3 region: CAWRRNTEAFF. CDR3 DNA sequence: TGTGCCTGGAGGCGGAACACTGAAGCTTTCTTT.